Listed below are T cell receptor beta chains from one sample, sequenced in a study of T-cell memory formation after mild COVID-19. A single record per CDR3 protein comes from TCRdb applying MiXCR to the 5' RACE reads. Among some 150,000 distinct CDR3 sequences listed, 14% to 15% were seen once. Material: PBMCs or a T cell subset sorted from them (not recorded which). These receptors originate from an adult woman who had mild COVID-19 (a few samples of this study predate the infection). Cell type and time point are not known. Both conserved end residues are part of each CDR3. The order of the fields is D gene, J gene, V gene, clone size, CDR3 DNA, CDR3 protein. D genes are given only for firm matches. The size field is filled for only some rows; it gives once, few, many or a size class.

TRBD1 TRBJ2-1 TRBV6-6 - TGTGCCAGCAGCCAATGGGCAGGACAGGGAATCAATGAGCAGTTCTTC CASSQWAGQGINEQFF
- TRBJ2-7 TRBV9 few TGTGCCAGCAGCGTAGGTTGGGGAACCTACGAGCAGTACTTC CASSVGWGTYEQYF
- TRBJ1-1 TRBV7-9 - TGTGCCAGCAGCCCCAGGGTTCCCCTGCCTGAAGCTTTCTTT CASSPRVPLPEAFF
- TRBJ1-2 TRBV11-2 - TGTGCCAGCAGCTTAGCTGGCATGGAGGGCTACACCTTC CASSLAGMEGYTF
- TRBJ1-1 TRBV7-8 - TGTGCCAGCAGCTTAGGAACCGCACCGATGAACACTGAAGCTTTCTTT CASSLGTAPMNTEAFF
- TRBJ1-2 TRBV9 few TGTGCCAGCAGTGCTACCGGGACCTTCTATGGCTACACCTTC CASSATGTFYGYTF
- TRBJ2-2 TRBV7-6 few TGTGCCAGCAGTCACCCCGCCGCCGGGACCCAGGAGAAGGAATACACCGGGGAGCTGTTTTTT CASSHPAAGTQEKEYTGELFF
- TRBJ1-5 TRBV4-2 few TGTGCCAGCAGCCACGGTCGGGACCCCGCTATGGATCAGCCCCAGCATTTT CASSHGRDPAMDQPQHF
- TRBJ2-3 TRBV4-1 - TGCGCCAGCAGCCAAGGGGGGACTAGCACAGATACGCAGTATTTT CASSQGGTSTDTQYF
- TRBJ1-5 TRBV15 many TGTGCCACCAGCACCGCGGGTTACCAGCCCCAGCATTTT CATSTAGYQPQHF
- TRBJ1-1 TRBV19 few TGTGCCAGTAGTCACTGGGGTCATGAAGCTTTCTTT CASSHWGHEAFF
- TRBJ2-3 TRBV11-2 - TGTGCCAGCGTTGTAGGGGGGGACAGCACAGATACGCAGTATTTT CASVVGGDSTDTQYF
TRBD1 TRBJ1-5 TRBV6-2/TRBV6-3 few TGTGCCAGCAGTTACCTAGACAGGGGCGAAGGATCCAATCAGCCCCAGCATTTT CASSYLDRGEGSNQPQHF
- TRBJ2-3 TRBV19 few TGTGCCAGTAGTCTGGTGAGCACAGATACGCAGTATTTT CASSLVSTDTQYF
- TRBJ2-2 TRBV5-1 many TGCGCCAGCAGCTTGTTGCCAGGGGACACCGGGGAGCTGTTTTTT CASSLLPGDTGELFF
TRBD1 TRBJ1-5 TRBV5-6 - TGTGCCAGCAGCGCCTACAGGGGAAGAATAAGCAATCAGCCCCAGCATTTT CASSAYRGRISNQPQHF
TRBD1 TRBJ2-1 TRBV27 - TGTGCCAGCAGTCCAAGGGACAGCCACAATGAGCAGTTCTTC CASSPRDSHNEQFF
- TRBJ2-1 TRBV12-3/TRBV12-4 few TGTGCCAGCAGTCCGCCGGCCTCGAAGTCCCCCTACAATGAGCAGTTCTTC CASSPPASKSPYNEQFF
- TRBJ1-4 TRBV7-6 - TGTGCCAGCAGCTCGCTTGCAACTAATGAAAAACTGTTTTTT CASSSLATNEKLFF
- TRBJ1-2 TRBV5-6 - TGTGCCAGCAGCCGTCGCGGGTATCCCATCTATGGCTACACCTTC CASSRRGYPIYGYTF
- TRBJ1-5 TRBV7-3 - TGTGCCAGCAGAGGCCCCTGGCCTAGCAATCAGCCCCAGCATTTT CASRGPWPSNQPQHF
- TRBJ2-7 TRBV20-1 few TGCAGTGCAAGGCGACAGGGGCCAAGCGGGGCCCCCTCCTACGAGCAGTACTTC CSARRQGPSGAPSYEQYF
- TRBJ1-2 TRBV7-9 - TGTGCCAGCAGCTCAATATGGGCAGATGACGGCTACACCTTC CASSSIWADDGYTF
- TRBJ1-2 TRBV9 - TGTGCCAGCAGCGTAGAAGGGGAAGCCTATGGCTACACCTTC CASSVEGEAYGYTF
- TRBJ1-1 TRBV29-1 - TGCAGCGTTGAAGGTGGGGGGACTGAAGCTTTCTTT CSVEGGGTEAFF
TRBD2 TRBJ2-3 TRBV4-1 - TGCGCCAGCAGCCAAGAGGCGGGGGGGCACGCAGATACGCAGTATTTT CASSQEAGGHADTQYF
TRBD1 TRBJ2-1 TRBV19 - TGTGCCAGTAGTGACCGGGACAGGGGGTACAATGAGCAGTTCTTC CASSDRDRGYNEQFF
- TRBJ2-1 TRBV12-3/TRBV12-4 few TGTGCCAGCAGGCCGCCTAGGTACAATGAGCAGTTCTTC CASRPPRYNEQFF
- TRBJ2-5 TRBV5-1 - TGCGCCAGCAGCTTGGACATCCAAGAGACCCAGTACTTC CASSLDIQETQYF
TRBD2 TRBJ2-1 TRBV27 - TGTGCCAGCAGTCCCACGACTAGCGGGAACCGGAATGAGCAGTTCTTC CASSPTTSGNRNEQFF
- TRBJ2-1 TRBV7-2 few TGTGCCAGCAGCTTAGCGGGGGGAATTAATGAGCAGTTCTTC CASSLAGGINEQFF
- TRBJ1-1 TRBV20-1 many TGCAGTGCTAGAGGAGGGACGGACACTGAAGCTTTCTTT CSARGGTDTEAFF
TRBD1 TRBJ2-5 TRBV10-3 - TGTGCCATCAGTCGACAGGGAGAAGGAGAGACCCAGTACTTC CAISRQGEGETQYF
- TRBJ1-1 TRBV5-1 - TGCGCCAGCAGCTACGGGACTTTGAACACTGAAGCTTTCTTT CASSYGTLNTEAFF
TRBD2 TRBJ2-7 TRBV7-2 - TGTGCCAGCAGTTTAGGGGACTACGCCCTCGAGCAGTACTTC CASSLGDYALEQYF
- TRBJ2-5 TRBV4-1 - TGCGCCAGCAGTAGAGGGGGGACGTTAGAGACCCAGTACTTC CASSRGGTLETQYF
TRBD2 TRBJ2-1 TRBV9 many TGTGCCAGCAGCGTAGGCCAAACCGGGACTAACGGAGATGAGCAGTTCTTC CASSVGQTGTNGDEQFF
- TRBJ1-5 TRBV13 - TGTGCCAGCAGCTCAAGAGGCAATCAGCCCCAGCATTTT CASSSRGNQPQHF
- TRBJ2-5 TRBV7-9 many TGTGCCAGCCGATCCGGGGAAGAGACCCAGTACTTC CASRSGEETQYF
- TRBJ2-3 TRBV6-1 - TGTGCCAGCAGTGAAGAGGGACACTGGGGCACAGATACGCAGTATTTT CASSEEGHWGTDTQYF
- TRBJ2-7 TRBV9 - TGTGCCAGCAGCGAAGAAGGGACGGACTCCTACGAGCAGTACTTC CASSEEGTDSYEQYF
TRBD1 TRBJ1-5 TRBV6-5 - TGTGCCAGCAGTCCTACAAACAGGGGGGGAAGTCAGCCCCAGCATTTT CASSPTNRGGSQPQHF
- TRBJ2-2 TRBV7-9 - TGTGCCAGCAAACAGGCGAACACCGGGGAGCTGTTTTTT CASKQANTGELFF